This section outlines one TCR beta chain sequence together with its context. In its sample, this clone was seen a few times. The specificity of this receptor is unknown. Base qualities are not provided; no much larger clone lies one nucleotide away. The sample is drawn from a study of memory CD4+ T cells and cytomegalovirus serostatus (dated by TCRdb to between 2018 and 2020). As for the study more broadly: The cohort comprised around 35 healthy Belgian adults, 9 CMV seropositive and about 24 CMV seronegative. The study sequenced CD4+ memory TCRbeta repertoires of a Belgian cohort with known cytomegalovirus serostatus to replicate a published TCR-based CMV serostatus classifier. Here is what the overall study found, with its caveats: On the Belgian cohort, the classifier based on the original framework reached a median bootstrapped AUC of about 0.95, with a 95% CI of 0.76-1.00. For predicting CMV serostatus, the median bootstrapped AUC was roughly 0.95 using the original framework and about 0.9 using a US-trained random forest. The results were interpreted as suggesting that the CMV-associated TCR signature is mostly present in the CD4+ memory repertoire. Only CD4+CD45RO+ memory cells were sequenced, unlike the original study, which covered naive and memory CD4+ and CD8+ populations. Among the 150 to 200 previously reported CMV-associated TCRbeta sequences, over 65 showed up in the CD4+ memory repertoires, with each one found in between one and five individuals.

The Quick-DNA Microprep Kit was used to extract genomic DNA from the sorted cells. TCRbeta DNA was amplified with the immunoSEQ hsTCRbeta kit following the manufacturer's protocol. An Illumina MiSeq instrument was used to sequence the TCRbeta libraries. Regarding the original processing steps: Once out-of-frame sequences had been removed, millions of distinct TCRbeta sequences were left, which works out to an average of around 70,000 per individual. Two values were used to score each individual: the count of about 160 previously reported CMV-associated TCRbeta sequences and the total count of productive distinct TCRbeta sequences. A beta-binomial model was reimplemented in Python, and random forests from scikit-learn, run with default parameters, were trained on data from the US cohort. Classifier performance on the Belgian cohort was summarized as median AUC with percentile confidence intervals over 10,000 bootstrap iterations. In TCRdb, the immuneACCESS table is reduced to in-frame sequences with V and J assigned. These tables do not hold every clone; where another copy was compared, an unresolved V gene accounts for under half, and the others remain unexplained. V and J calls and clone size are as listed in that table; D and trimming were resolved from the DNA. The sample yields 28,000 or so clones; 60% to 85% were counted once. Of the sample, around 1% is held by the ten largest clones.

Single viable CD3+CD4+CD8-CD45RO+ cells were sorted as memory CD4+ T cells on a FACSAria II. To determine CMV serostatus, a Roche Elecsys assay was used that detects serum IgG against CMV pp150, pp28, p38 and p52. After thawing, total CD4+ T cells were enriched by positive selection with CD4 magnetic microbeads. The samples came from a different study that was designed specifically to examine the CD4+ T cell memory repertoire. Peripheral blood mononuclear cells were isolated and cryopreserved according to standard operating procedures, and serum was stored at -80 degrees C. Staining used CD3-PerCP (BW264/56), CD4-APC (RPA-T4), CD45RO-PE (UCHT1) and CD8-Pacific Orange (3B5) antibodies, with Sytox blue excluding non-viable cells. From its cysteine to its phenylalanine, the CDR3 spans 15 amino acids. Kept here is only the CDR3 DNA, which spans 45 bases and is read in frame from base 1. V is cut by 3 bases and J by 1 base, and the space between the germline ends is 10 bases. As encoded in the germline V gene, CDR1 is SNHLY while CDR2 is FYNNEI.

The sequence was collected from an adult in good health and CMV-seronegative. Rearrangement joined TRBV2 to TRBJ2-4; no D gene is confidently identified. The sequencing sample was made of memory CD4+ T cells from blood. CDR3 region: CASSDMASAKNIQYF. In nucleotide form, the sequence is TGTGCCAGCAGTGATATGGCTTCGGCCAAAAACATTCAGTACTTC. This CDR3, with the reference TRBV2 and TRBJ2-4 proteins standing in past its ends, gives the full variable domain EPEVTQTPSHQVTQMGQEVILRCVPISNHLYFYWYRQILGQKVEFLVSFYNNEISEKSEIFDDQFSVERPDGSNFTLKIRSTKLEDSAMYFCASSDMASAKNIQYFGAGTRLSVL.